These T cell receptor beta chains were read from a single sample in a study of post-analysis software for immune sequencing data. TCRdb called the PCR reads again in MiXCR, with one record for every CDR3 protein. This table has about 760,000 distinct CDR3 sequences, 30% appearing once. Material: blood. The receptors derive from a girl aged 10 to 17 with multiple sclerosis. Each CDR3 is given with its conserved first and last residue. A D gene is named only where the DNA matches it firmly. Size is stated for part of the rows, as once, few or many counts, or as a class when the clone is expanded.

TRBJ2-1	few	NA	TRBV28	TGTGCCAGCAGTTTAGGGGGCCCTAATCACAATGAGCAGTTCTTC	CASSLGGPNHNEQFF
TRBJ1-2	NA	NA	TRBV20-1	TGCAGTGCTAGGATGGGGGACTATGGCTACACCTTC	CSARMGDYGYTF
TRBJ1-6	few	NA	TRBV20-1	TGCAGTGCTAGATGGACAGAAGGTGGAAATTCACCCCTCCACTTT	CSARWTEGGNSPLHF
TRBJ1-5	NA	TRBD1	TRBV11-2	TGTGCCAGCAGCTTAGGACAGGGGGCTGGTAATCAGCCCCAGCATTTT	CASSLGQGAGNQPQHF
TRBJ2-7	NA	TRBD2	TRBV4-3	TGCGCCAGCAGTCTAGCGGCTAGCGGTCCCTACGAGCAGTACTTC	CASSLAASGPYEQYF
TRBJ1-2	NA	NA	TRBV5-1	TGCGCCAGCAGCTTGACCAGGGATCTGAGCTACACCTTC	CASSLTRDLSYTF
TRBJ2-5	NA	TRBD2	TRBV4-1	TGCGCCAGCACCCCAACTGTAGCGGGAGGACAAGAGACCCAGTACTTC	CASTPTVAGGQETQYF
TRBJ2-1	NA	TRBD1	TRBV5-6	TGTGCCAGCAGTTGGACAGGCCAAGGGGGTATTGAGCAGTTCTTC	CASSWTGQGGIEQFF
TRBJ1-5	few	TRBD1	TRBV5-6	TGTGCCAGCAGCTCCCGGACAGGGCGGCAGCCCCAGCATTTT	CASSSRTGRQPQHF
TRBJ2-3	NA	TRBD2	TRBV6-5	TGTGCCAGCAGTAGAATAGCGGGAGACACAGATACGCAGTATTTT	CASSRIAGDTDTQYF
TRBJ2-1	NA	TRBD2	TRBV5-1	TGCGCCAGCAGCTTGGTACCGGGAGGCGGTAGTGAGCAGTTCTTC	CASSLVPGGGSEQFF
TRBJ2-3	NA	NA	TRBV14	TGTGCCAGCAGCCAAGATGTCAGGACAGATACGCAGTATTTT	CASSQDVRTDTQYF
TRBJ2-3	once	TRBD2	TRBV20-1	TGCAGTGCTAGGGGTGTCTTAGCGGGGGGAGTTGCAGATACGCAGTATTTT	CSARGVLAGGVADTQYF
TRBJ2-7	few	TRBD1	TRBV28	TGTGCCAGCAGTGCCCGGGACAGGGTTGGGGAGCAGTACTTC	CASSARDRVGEQYF
TRBJ2-3	NA	NA	TRBV7-2	TGTGCCAGCAGCGCGACAGCGAATTATCAGCCCCAGTATTTT	CASSATANYQPQYF
TRBJ2-7	few	NA	TRBV20-1	TGCAGTGCATTGCAGCAGTACTTC	CSALQQYF
TRBJ2-5	few	TRBD1	TRBV20-1	TGCAGGGGGACGGGACAGGGTTCTTTGGAGACCCAGTACTTC	CRGTGQGSLETQYF
TRBJ1-1	few	NA	TRBV4-2	TGTGCCAGCAGCCATGAACTCCCGGGACACCAGGCCACGAGCACTGAAGCTTTCTTT	CASSHELPGHQATSTEAFF
TRBJ2-3	NA	NA	TRBV12-3/TRBV12-4	TGTGCCAGCAGCATTACCGGGGCCGCAGATACGCAGTATTTT	CASSITGAADTQYF
TRBJ2-1	once	TRBD2	TRBV14	TGTGCCAGCAGCCAAGATTGGGCCGGGACTAGCGGGAGGTACAATGAGCAGTTCTTC	CASSQDWAGTSGRYNEQFF
TRBJ2-7	many	NA	TRBV20-1	TGCAGTGCTAGAGATCCAACGGGGCTCTCCTACGAGCAGTACTTC	CSARDPTGLSYEQYF
TRBJ1-6	NA	NA	TRBV7-2	TGTGCCAGCAGCGGAACGACAGTTTTCCTACCGTCACCCCTCCACTTT	CASSGTTVFLPSPLHF
TRBJ2-5	many	NA	TRBV12-3/TRBV12-4	TGTGCCAGCAGTCCCGGGATTCGAATCGGGGAGACCCAGTACTTC	CASSPGIRIGETQYF
TRBJ2-2	NA	NA	TRBV20-1	TGCAGTGCTAGCGGGTACACCGGGGAGCTGTTTTTT	CSASGYTGELFF
TRBJ2-3	NA	TRBD2	TRBV5-1	TGCGCCAGCAGCTTGGGCGGACTAGCGCGGTGGGATACGCAGTATTTT	CASSLGGLARWDTQYF
TRBJ1-6	few	NA	TRBV10-3	TGTGCCATCAGTGAGTCTCAGACAGCTTATAATTCACCCCTCCACTTT	CAISESQTAYNSPLHF
TRBJ2-3	NA	TRBD2	TRBV4-3	TGCGCCAGCAGCCAAGATCATGGCGGGAGGAGCTCGCCAGATACGCAGTATTTT	CASSQDHGGRSSPDTQYF
TRBJ2-7	few	NA	TRBV20-1	TGCAGTGCCGGAGGGACGGTCGAGCAGTACTTC	CSAGGTVEQYF
TRBJ2-7	NA	TRBD1	TRBV3-1	TGTGCCAGCAGCCTGACAGGGAACTCCTACGAGCAGTACTTC	CASSLTGNSYEQYF
TRBJ1-5	NA	NA	TRBV6-5	TGTGCCAGCAGCCAACGGGGCGCAAATCAGCCCCAGCATTTT	CASSQRGANQPQHF
TRBJ2-7	few	TRBD1	TRBV29-1	TGCAGCGTTTTAGGTCAGGGGGCCTACGAGCAGTACTTC	CSVLGQGAYEQYF
TRBJ2-4	NA	TRBD1	TRBV24-1	TGTGCCACCGCGGACAGGCTAGCCAAAAACATTCAGTACTTC	CATADRLAKNIQYF
TRBJ2-7	NA	TRBD1	TRBV29-1	TGCAGCGCTCAGACAGGGGGCGAGGCCCAGTACTTC	CSAQTGGEAQYF
TRBJ2-3	few	NA	TRBV20-1	TGCAGTGCTCGAAACCGGGACGGTGACCATAGTAGCACAGATACGCAGTATTTT	CSARNRDGDHSSTDTQYF
TRBJ2-4	few	NA	TRBV6-5	TGTGCCAGCAGTTACTCTGGGAGTTACCCTTTAGCCAAAAACATTCAGTACTTC	CASSYSGSYPLAKNIQYF
TRBJ2-1	few	TRBD1	TRBV20-1	TGCAGTGCAGCGGGACAGGGGCCGCTCTACTACAATGAGCAGTTCTTC	CSAAGQGPLYYNEQFF
TRBJ2-1	NA	NA	TRBV4-1	TGCGCCAGCAGCAGGCACGGGGAGATCCACAATGAGCAGTTCTTC	CASSRHGEIHNEQFF
TRBJ1-1	NA	TRBD1	TRBV2	TGTGCCAGCAGTGCTACAGGGGGCTGGAACACTGAAGCTTTCTTT	CASSATGGWNTEAFF
TRBJ2-1	NA	NA	TRBV20-1	TGCAGTGCTTCCGTTAGTAGGTCCTACAATGAGCAGTTCTTC	CSASVSRSYNEQFF
TRBJ2-7	NA	NA	TRBV7-9	TGTGCCAGCGGGCCGGGCTCCTACGAGCAGTACTTC	CASGPGSYEQYF
TRBJ1-4	few	TRBD1	TRBV27	TGTGCCAGCAGAACGATAACCTTTACAGGGGAGGTGGAAAAACTGTTTTTT	CASRTITFTGEVEKLFF
TRBJ1-5	NA	TRBD1	TRBV5-5	TGTGCCAGCAGCTGGGAGACAGGGTCTCGTTACGATCAGCCCCAGCATTTT	CASSWETGSRYDQPQHF
TRBJ2-3	few	TRBD2	TRBV4-2	TGTGCCAGCAGCCTCCAGGCGGCGGGGGGACGCACAGATACGCAGTATTTT	CASSLQAAGGRTDTQYF
TRBJ2-5	NA	NA	TRBV29-1	TGCAGCGTTGATGCGGACAACCAAGAGACCCAGTACTTC	CSVDADNQETQYF
TRBJ1-4	NA	NA	TRBV29-1	TGCAGCATTGGCAGGAATGAAAAACTGTTTTTT	CSIGRNEKLFF
TRBJ2-7	few	NA	TRBV29-1	TGCAGCGTTGCTAGGGGTGGGCAGGGACCCTACGAGCAGTACTTC	CSVARGGQGPYEQYF
TRBJ2-1	few	TRBD1	TRBV7-2	TGTGCCAGCAGCTTCACCGGGACAGGGAGTGAGCAGTTCTTC	CASSFTGTGSEQFF
TRBJ1-4	NA	NA	TRBV7-9	TGTGCCAGCAGCTCCAGTGGGACAACTAATGAAAAACTGTTTTTT	CASSSSGTTNEKLFF
TRBJ2-5	NA	NA	TRBV28	TGTGCCAGCAGTCCCCACATGAACCAAGAGACCCAGTACTTC	CASSPHMNQETQYF
TRBJ2-7	few	TRBD1	TRBV5-1	TGCGCCAGCAGCCTGGACAGGGGGCGCTTCCTGGACGAGCAGTACTTC	CASSLDRGRFLDEQYF
TRBJ2-1	NA	NA	TRBV6-5	TGTGCCAGCAGTTCGAGAGTCAATTCCTACGAGCAGTTCTTC	CASSSRVNSYEQFF
TRBJ2-1	NA	NA	TRBV20-1	TGCAGTGCTAGTCCCCTGGCCGGGAGCTACAATGAGCAGTTCTTC	CSASPLAGSYNEQFF
TRBJ2-7	NA	TRBD1	TRBV20-1	TGCAGGGGGGTGGGGCCAGGGGGATCTCGGGAGCAGTACTTC	CRGVGPGGSREQYF
TRBJ2-2	NA	NA	TRBV18	TGTGCCAGCTCACCTACACCGGGCACCGGGGAGCTGTTTTTT	CASSPTPGTGELFF
TRBJ1-4	few	NA	TRBV27	TGTGCCAGCAGTTTGATCGCGGATGAAAAACTGTTTTTT	CASSLIADEKLFF
TRBJ2-3	NA	NA	TRBV12-3/TRBV12-4	TGTGCCAGCAGTTTCGGCAGAGTGAGAACAGATGCGCAGTATTTT	CASSFGRVRTDAQYF
TRBJ2-7	NA	TRBD1	TRBV15	TGTGCCACCAGCAGAGGGGGGACAGGGACCTACGAGCAGTACTTC	CATSRGGTGTYEQYF
TRBJ1-5	NA	NA	TRBV5-5	TGTGCCAGCAGTCCCAGGGAAAACGGTCAGCCCCAGCATTTT	CASSPRENGQPQHF
TRBJ2-7	many	NA	TRBV7-2	TGTGCCAGCAGCTTAACCTCCGAGCAGTACTTC	CASSLTSEQYF